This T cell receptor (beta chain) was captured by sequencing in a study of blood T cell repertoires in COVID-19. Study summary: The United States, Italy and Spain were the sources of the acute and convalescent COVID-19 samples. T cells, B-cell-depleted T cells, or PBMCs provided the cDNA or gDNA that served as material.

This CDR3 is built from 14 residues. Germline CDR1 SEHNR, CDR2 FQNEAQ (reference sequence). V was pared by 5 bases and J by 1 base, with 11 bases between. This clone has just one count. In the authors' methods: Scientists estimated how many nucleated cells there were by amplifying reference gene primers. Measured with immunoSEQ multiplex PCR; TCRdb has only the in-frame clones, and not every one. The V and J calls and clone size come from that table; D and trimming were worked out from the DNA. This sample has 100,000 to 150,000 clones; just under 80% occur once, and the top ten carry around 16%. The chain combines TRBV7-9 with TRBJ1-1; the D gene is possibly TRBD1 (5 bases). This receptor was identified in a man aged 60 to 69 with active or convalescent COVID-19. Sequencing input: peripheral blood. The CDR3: CASSRGTGNTEAFF. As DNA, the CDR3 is TGTGCCAGCAGCCGCGGGACGGGGAACACTGAAGCTTTCTTT.